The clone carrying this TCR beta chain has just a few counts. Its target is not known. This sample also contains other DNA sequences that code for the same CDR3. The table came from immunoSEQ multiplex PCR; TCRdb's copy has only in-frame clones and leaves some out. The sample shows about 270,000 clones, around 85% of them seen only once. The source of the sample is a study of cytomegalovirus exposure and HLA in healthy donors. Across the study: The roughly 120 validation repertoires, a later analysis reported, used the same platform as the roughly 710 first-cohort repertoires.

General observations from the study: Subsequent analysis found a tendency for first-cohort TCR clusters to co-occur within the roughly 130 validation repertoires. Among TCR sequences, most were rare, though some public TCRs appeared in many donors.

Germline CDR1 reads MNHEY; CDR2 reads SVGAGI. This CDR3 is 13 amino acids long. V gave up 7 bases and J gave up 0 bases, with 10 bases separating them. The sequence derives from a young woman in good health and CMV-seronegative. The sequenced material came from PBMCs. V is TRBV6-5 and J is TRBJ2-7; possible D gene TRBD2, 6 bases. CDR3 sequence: CASTEGSSYEQYF. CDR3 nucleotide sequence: TGTGCCAGCACGGAGGGCAGCTCCTACGAGCAGTACTTC.